Listed below are T cell receptor beta chains from one sample, sequenced in a study of blood T cell repertoires in COVID-19. Using immunoSEQ multiplex PCR, the repertoire was profiled, and TCRdb retains in-frame clones only, with some absent. The sample includes around 390,000 clones, around nine tenths of them seen just once. Sequenced material: PBMCs or T cells enriched from blood (not recorded which). These TCRs come from a woman between 45 and 60 years old who had recovered from COVID-19. CDR3s include the opening cysteine and the closing phenylalanine or tryptophan. Each record gives: clone size, D gene, V gene, J gene, CDR3 DNA, CDR3 protein. The D gene is left open where the match is weak. Clone size, where shown, is once, few, many, or a class for clones that have expanded.

abundance: NA
d_gene: TRBD1
v_gene: TRBV5-1
j_gene: TRBJ1-1
CDR3nt: TGCGCCAGCAGCTTGGGACAGGGGGCTCAGGTGAACACTGAAGCTTTCTTT
CDR3aa: CASSLGQGAQVNTEAFF

abundance: NA
d_gene: TRBD1
v_gene: TRBV30
j_gene: TRBJ1-1
CDR3nt: TGTGCCTGGAGTGACAGGGGAACTGAAGCTTTCTTT
CDR3aa: CAWSDRGTEAFF

abundance: few
d_gene: NA
v_gene: TRBV5-1
j_gene: TRBJ1-1
CDR3nt: TGCGCCAGCAGCTTGGACGGTTTGAACACTGAAGCTTTCTTT
CDR3aa: CASSLDGLNTEAFF

abundance: NA
d_gene: TRBD2
v_gene: TRBV10-3
j_gene: TRBJ2-5
CDR3nt: TGTGCCACGCGGACTAGCGGGGGACTGGGGGAGACCCAGTACTTC
CDR3aa: CATRTSGGLGETQYF

abundance: NA
d_gene: TRBD1
v_gene: TRBV5-1
j_gene: TRBJ1-5
CDR3nt: TGCGCCAGCAGCCCGACAGGGGGCTATCAGCCCCAGCATTTT
CDR3aa: CASSPTGGYQPQHF

abundance: NA
d_gene: NA
v_gene: TRBV13
j_gene: TRBJ2-7
CDR3nt: TGTGCCAGCAGCTCAGGACAGACCTACGAGCAGTACTTC
CDR3aa: CASSSGQTYEQYF

abundance: once
d_gene: NA
v_gene: TRBV9
j_gene: TRBJ2-5
CDR3nt: TGTGCCAGCAGCGTAGCTCCCCAGCGGGAGACCCAGTACTTC
CDR3aa: CASSVAPQRETQYF

abundance: NA
d_gene: NA
v_gene: TRBV7-2
j_gene: TRBJ2-1
CDR3nt: TGTGCCAGCAGCCCACTAGAGGGGGTAGCCCGAGTGTTGGAGCAGTTCTTC
CDR3aa: CASSPLEGVARVLEQFF

abundance: NA
d_gene: TRBD1
v_gene: TRBV4-3
j_gene: TRBJ1-1
CDR3nt: TGCGCCAGCAGCCCCGCAGGGGGCGGGAACACTGAAGCTTTCTTT
CDR3aa: CASSPAGGGNTEAFF

abundance: once
d_gene: NA
v_gene: TRBV24-1
j_gene: TRBJ1-2
CDR3nt: TGTGCCACCAGTGATTTGTACAAAGACTATGGCTACACCTTC
CDR3aa: CATSDLYKDYGYTF

abundance: NA
d_gene: NA
v_gene: TRBV4-1
j_gene: TRBJ2-5
CDR3nt: TGCGCCAGCAGCCAAGAGGGGCCAGCAACGATGGCCCAGTACTTC
CDR3aa: CASSQEGPATMAQYF

abundance: NA
d_gene: TRBD1
v_gene: TRBV4-3
j_gene: TRBJ2-7
CDR3nt: TGCGCCAGCAGCCCGGACAGGGTAGGCGAGCAGTACTTC
CDR3aa: CASSPDRVGEQYF

abundance: NA
d_gene: NA
v_gene: TRBV5-1
j_gene: TRBJ1-1
CDR3nt: TGCGCCAGCAGCTTGGATGGCAGGACTTCGAACACTGAAGCTTTCTTT
CDR3aa: CASSLDGRTSNTEAFF

abundance: once
d_gene: NA
v_gene: TRBV5-4
j_gene: TRBJ1-6
CDR3nt: TGTGCCAGCAGCTTGGGGACAACTAATAATTCACCCCTCCACTTT
CDR3aa: CASSLGTTNNSPLHF

abundance: NA
d_gene: NA
v_gene: TRBV28
j_gene: TRBJ1-4
CDR3nt: TGTGCCAGCAGGTCCCAAGGGGCCCCTAATGAAAAACTGTTTTTT
CDR3aa: CASRSQGAPNEKLFF

abundance: NA
d_gene: NA
v_gene: TRBV5-1
j_gene: TRBJ2-5
CDR3nt: TGCGCCAGCAGCTTGGGGCAGGACCAAGAGACCCAGTACTTC
CDR3aa: CASSLGQDQETQYF

abundance: NA
d_gene: NA
v_gene: TRBV5-1
j_gene: TRBJ1-4
CDR3nt: TGCGCCAGCAGCAGGTTCGGGACACACAGCCCCTCAACTAATGAAAAACTGTTTTTT
CDR3aa: CASSRFGTHSPSTNEKLFF

abundance: NA
d_gene: TRBD1
v_gene: TRBV11-2
j_gene: TRBJ1-1
CDR3nt: TGTGCCAGCAGCCCAGGGGGCACTGAAGCTTTCTTT
CDR3aa: CASSPGGTEAFF

abundance: NA
d_gene: TRBD1
v_gene: TRBV10-3
j_gene: TRBJ1-6
CDR3nt: TGTGCCATCAGTGAGGGGACAGGGTATAATTCACCCCTCCACTTT
CDR3aa: CAISEGTGYNSPLHF

abundance: NA
d_gene: TRBD2
v_gene: TRBV28
j_gene: TRBJ2-3
CDR3nt: TGTGCCAGCAGTCCACTAGCGGGGTTCACAGATACGCAGTATTTT
CDR3aa: CASSPLAGFTDTQYF

abundance: NA
d_gene: NA
v_gene: TRBV11-3
j_gene: TRBJ2-3
CDR3nt: TGTGCCAGCAGCTACGGTCGGGGTACGCAGTATTTT
CDR3aa: CASSYGRGTQYF

abundance: once
d_gene: NA
v_gene: TRBV27
j_gene: TRBJ2-3
CDR3nt: TGTGCCAGCAGTTTGAGACAGGTAGAAAGGGATACGCAGTATTTT
CDR3aa: CASSLRQVERDTQYF

abundance: NA
d_gene: TRBD2
v_gene: TRBV5-6
j_gene: TRBJ2-3
CDR3nt: TGTGCCAGCAGCTTGAGGGGACTAGTCACAGATACGCAGTATTTT
CDR3aa: CASSLRGLVTDTQYF

abundance: NA
d_gene: TRBD1
v_gene: TRBV7-9
j_gene: TRBJ1-1
CDR3nt: TGTGCCAGCAGCACCCCGGGACAGGGAAAAACTGAAGCTTTCTTT
CDR3aa: CASSTPGQGKTEAFF

abundance: NA
d_gene: NA
v_gene: TRBV30
j_gene: TRBJ1-1
CDR3nt: TGTGCCTGCTCGAACACTGAAGCTTTCTTT
CDR3aa: CACSNTEAFF

abundance: NA
d_gene: NA
v_gene: TRBV20-1
j_gene: TRBJ2-7
CDR3nt: TGCAGTGCTAGTCACAGGGCCAGCTCCTACGAGCAGTACTTC
CDR3aa: CSASHRASSYEQYF

abundance: NA
d_gene: NA
v_gene: TRBV18
j_gene: TRBJ1-5
CDR3nt: TGTGCCAGCTCACTGATTAGGGGTAGCAATCAGCCCCAGCATTTT
CDR3aa: CASSLIRGSNQPQHF

abundance: NA
d_gene: TRBD1
v_gene: TRBV3-1/TRBV3-2
j_gene: TRBJ2-1
CDR3nt: TGTGCCAGCAGTCCCGGGACAGGGGGCTATAATGAGCAGTTCTTC
CDR3aa: CASSPGTGGYNEQFF

abundance: NA
d_gene: TRBD1
v_gene: TRBV18
j_gene: TRBJ2-1
CDR3nt: TGTGCCAGCTCAGGGGCCCGGACAGGGCTCCTAGGGCAGTTCTTC
CDR3aa: CASSGARTGLLGQFF

abundance: NA
d_gene: TRBD2
v_gene: TRBV5-8
j_gene: TRBJ2-3
CDR3nt: TGTGCCAGCCCTCAGACTAGCGGGGTCACAGATACGCAGTATTTT
CDR3aa: CASPQTSGVTDTQYF

abundance: NA
d_gene: NA
v_gene: TRBV3-1/TRBV3-2
j_gene: TRBJ2-7
CDR3nt: TGTGCCAGCAGCCAGCAACAGGGCCACGAGCAGTACTTC
CDR3aa: CASSQQQGHEQYF

abundance: NA
d_gene: TRBD1
v_gene: TRBV30
j_gene: TRBJ1-2
CDR3nt: TGTGCCTGGAGTGTATGGACAGGGGGCTACGGCTACACCTTC
CDR3aa: CAWSVWTGGYGYTF

abundance: NA
d_gene: TRBD1
v_gene: TRBV2
j_gene: TRBJ1-5
CDR3nt: TGTGCCAGCAAATACGACAGGGTGGGGAATCAGCCCCAGCATTTT
CDR3aa: CASKYDRVGNQPQHF

abundance: NA
d_gene: TRBD1
v_gene: TRBV19
j_gene: TRBJ1-5
CDR3nt: TGTGCCAGTAGCCGACAGGGCGCTAGCAATCAGCCCCAGCATTTT
CDR3aa: CASSRQGASNQPQHF

abundance: NA
d_gene: NA
v_gene: TRBV4-2
j_gene: TRBJ2-2
CDR3nt: TGTGCCAGCAGCCGAGCGGTTTTGGGGGGCACCGGGGAGCTGTTTTTT
CDR3aa: CASSRAVLGGTGELFF

abundance: NA
d_gene: NA
v_gene: TRBV10-3
j_gene: TRBJ2-3
CDR3nt: TGTGCCATCAGGACGGACAGCGGCGCAGATACGCAGTATTTT
CDR3aa: CAIRTDSGADTQYF

abundance: NA
d_gene: TRBD2
v_gene: TRBV6-1
j_gene: TRBJ2-5
CDR3nt: TGTGCCAGCAGTCAAGCTATAGCGGGGGGACAAGAGACCCAGTACTTC
CDR3aa: CASSQAIAGGQETQYF

abundance: NA
d_gene: NA
v_gene: TRBV5-5
j_gene: TRBJ2-5
CDR3nt: TGTGCCAGCAGCTTGGCCCCGACAGATCAAGAGACCCAGTACTTC
CDR3aa: CASSLAPTDQETQYF

abundance: NA
d_gene: NA
v_gene: TRBV7-2
j_gene: TRBJ1-1
CDR3nt: TGTGCCAGTCTCAGGTTTACCTCGGGGACTGAAGCTTTCTTT
CDR3aa: CASLRFTSGTEAFF

abundance: NA
d_gene: NA
v_gene: TRBV7-2
j_gene: TRBJ1-5
CDR3nt: TGTGCCAGCAGCTCACAGGGAGATCAGCCCCAGCATTTT
CDR3aa: CASSSQGDQPQHF

abundance: once
d_gene: NA
v_gene: TRBV6-1
j_gene: TRBJ2-2
CDR3nt: TGTGCCAGCAGTGAACAGGGGACAATGAGCACCGGGGAGCTGTTTTTT
CDR3aa: CASSEQGTMSTGELFF